This passage covers 17 T cell receptor beta chains from one sample sequenced in a study of CD8 T cells in ankylosing spondylitis. MiXCR, run by TCRdb on the 5' RACE reads, gives a single entry per CDR3 protein. The sample yields 200,000 to 250,000 distinct CDR3 sequences, about 10% seen once. The sequenced sample consisted of blood, either unsorted or a sorted T cell fraction (not recorded which). These receptors all come from a male donor with ankylosing spondylitis or in good health (not recorded which).

The J gene is TRBJ2-1, the V gene TRBV20-1; 8 bases map to TRBD2. From germline, CDR1 is DFQATT and CDR2 SNEGSKA (reference sequence). V lost 6 bases to trimming and J lost 2 bases; unmatched junction nucleotides: 6. CDR3 length: 14 amino acids. CDR3 residues: CSANPGLAYNEQFF. In DNA, the CDR3 is TGCAGTGCAAACCCGGGACTAGCCTACAATGAGCAGTTCTTC.

This clonotype was found many times. The chain links TRBV12-3 or TRBV12-4 to TRBJ2-7, with D possibly matching TRBD2 (6 bases). The CDR3 extends over 14 amino acids. V lost 1 base and J 2 bases, leaving 9 bases between the germline ends. The CDR3 DNA is TGTGCCAGCAGTTTAGGGGCGGGAACCTACGAGCAGTACTTC. It specifies CASSLGAGTYEQYF.

This clonotype was observed at least ten times. The chain has TRBV7-2 and TRBJ2-7; tentatively, D is TRBD1 (6 bases). V gave up 6 bases and J gave up 0 bases, with 12 bases separating them. Germline V gives CDR1 SGHTA, CDR2 FQGNSA. This CDR3 has 14 residues. The CDR3, as DNA: TGTGCCAGCAGTTACCACAGGGCCTCCTACGAGCAGTACTTC. Translated: CASSYHRASYEQYF.

This clonotype was detected ten times or more. This chain connects TRBV3-1 to TRBJ2-3; no definite D call. CDR3 length: 17 amino acids. V lost 4 bases and J lost 2, with 19 bases in between. The V gene's germline CDR1 is LGHDT and CDR2 YNNKEL (reference sequence). This CDR3 is CASSPTMTVEYTDTQYF. CDR3 sequence (DNA): TGTGCCAGCAGCCCAACTATGACGGTGGAGTACACAGATACGCAGTATTTT.

This rearrangement joins TRBV29-1 to TRBJ2-1; D is unresolved. Germline-derived CDR1 and CDR2 are SQVTM and ANQGSEA. V gave up 6 bases and J gave up 3 bases, with 6 bases separating them. There are 11 residues in the CDR3. CDR3 nucleotide sequence: TGCAGCGTCCTCAGCTACAATGAGCAGTTCTTC. This encodes CSVLSYNEQFF.

The chain recombines TRBV5-4 with TRBJ2-1; maybe TRBD1 (6 bases). In germline, CDR1 is SGHNT, CDR2 YYREEE (reference sequence). The V gene lost 3 bases and the J gene lost 4 bases, with 11 bases spanning the gap. The CDR3 runs to 14 residues. In DNA, the CDR3 is TGTGCCAGCAGCTATGGACAGCCGTACAATGAGCAGTTCTTC. This gives the protein CASSYGQPYNEQFF.

This clonotype was counted many times. The chain joins TRBV12-3 or TRBV12-4 to TRBJ1-2; D might be TRBD1 (6 bases). The V and J ends lost 0 bases and 3 bases respectively, with 11 bases between them. The CDR3 sequence is 15 residues long. The CDR3 loop is CASSLANRVYYGYTF. DNA for the CDR3: TGTGCCAGCAGTTTAGCGAACAGGGTCTACTATGGCTACACCTTC.

This clonotype was observed many times. This sequence joins TRBV20-1 and TRBJ1-4; D is perhaps TRBD1 (5 bases). CDR1 and CDR2 from the germline V gene are DFQATT and SNEGSKA (reference sequence). The CDR3 sequence is 15 residues long. Deletions cut 0 bases from V and 8 bases from J, with 16 bases between. In nucleotides, the CDR3 is TGCAGTGCTAGAGACAGGGTGGGTCTTTGGGAAAAACTGTTTTTT. Translation: CSARDRVGLWEKLFF.

This clonotype was seen many times. The J gene is TRBJ2-7, the V gene TRBV12-3 or TRBV12-4, with 7 positions matching TRBD2. This CDR3 contains 13 residues. The J segment lost 6 bases and the V segment lost 5 bases, leaving 7 bases of the junction unmatched. The CDR3 DNA is TGTGCCAGCAGTAGGGGACGCGGGGGCGAGCAGTACTTC. This translates into CASSRGRGGEQYF.

This clonotype was seen only a few times. The CDR3 spells CASRNRGLCSYEQYF. The CDR3, as DNA: TGCGCCAGCAGGAACAGGGGCCTCTGCTCCTACGAGCAGTACTTC. The chain is built from TRBV10-1 and TRBJ2-7, with 7 nucleotides matching TRBD1. The CDR3 loop spans 15 amino acids. Germline V gene sequence: CDR1 WNHNN, CDR2 SYGVQD (reference sequence). V lost 6 bases to trimming and J lost 0 bases; unmatched junction nucleotides: 8.

This clonotype was seen at least ten times. The chain uses TRBV25-1 and TRBJ2-7; D possibly corresponds to TRBD2 (6 bases). This CDR3 region has 15 residues. Germline V CDR1 and CDR2: MGHDK, SYGVNS. V was pared by 3 bases and J by 2 bases, with 14 bases between. CDR3 region: CASSEEGNGAYEQYF. The CDR3 bases are TGTGCCAGCAGTGAGGAGGGAAACGGCGCCTACGAGCAGTACTTC.

Ten or more counts support this clonotype. V gene TRBV5-1 combines with J gene TRBJ2-7; 7 bases agree with TRBD2. CDR1 and CDR2 from the germline V gene are SGHRS and YFSETQ. This CDR3 is 15 amino acids long. V shed 1 base and J 3 bases; nucleotides not matched to a gene: 7. The CDR3 sequence is CASSLWGLPIYEQYF. CDR3 nucleotides: TGCGCCAGCAGCTTGTGGGGACTACCAATCTACGAGCAGTACTTC.

The chain uses TRBV12-3 or TRBV12-4 and TRBJ2-5, with 8 nucleotides matching TRBD2. V trimming: 7 bases; J trimming: 2 bases; junction bases outside the gene matches: 9. This CDR3 is built from 15 residues. CDR3 sequence: CASTPGGGGQETQYF. Written as DNA, the CDR3 is TGTGCCAGCACTCCGGGGGGCGGGGGGCAAGAGACCCAGTACTTC.

This clonotype was seen repeatedly, ten times or more. The V call is TRBV2, the J call TRBJ2-2, with TRBD2 as a possible D gene (5 bases). The CDR3 spans 13 residues. Trimming removed 7 bases from V and 6 bases from J, with 12 bases in between. The germline gives CDR1 SNHLY, CDR2 FYNNEI. The CDR3 region is CASMSGMAGELFF. DNA for the CDR3: TGTGCCAGCATGTCGGGGATGGCCGGGGAGCTGTTTTTT.

CDR3 bases: TGTGCCAGCAGGGCCACTTCTGGAAACACCATATATTTT. Protein sequence: CASRATSGNTIYF. The chain carries TRBV7-2 and TRBJ1-3; D is uncertain. This CDR3 contains 13 residues. Trimming removed 6 bases from V and 1 base from J, with 7 bases in between. Germline values: CDR1 SGHTA, CDR2 FQGNSA. The entire variable domain, with the rest obtained from reference TRBV7-2 and TRBJ1-3, is as follows: GAGVSQSPSNKVTEKGKDVELRCDPISGHTALYWYRQSLGQGLEFLIYFQGNSAPDKSGLPSDRFSAERTGGSVSTLTIQRTQQEDSAVYLCASRATSGNTIYFGEGSWLTVV.

This clonotype was recorded at least ten times. This chain joins TRBV6-1 and TRBJ2-2; 7 bases fit TRBD1. The V segment lost 6 bases and the J segment 7 bases; nucleotides outside the gene matches: 14. Looked up from germline, CDR1 is MNHNS and CDR2 is SASEGT. This CDR3 region has 16 residues. The CDR3 bases are TGTGCCAGCAGAATCAACGGGGCAGGGGGAGTCGGGGAGCTGTTTTTT. Its protein product is CASRINGAGGVGELFF.

This clonotype has a count of ten or more. DNA for the CDR3: TGCGCCAGCAGCTTGTTGCAGGGAGGAGATACGCAGTATTTT. This translates into CASSLLQGGDTQYF. The V gene is TRBV5-1, the J gene TRBJ2-3, with D possibly matching TRBD2 (6 bases). Germline V gene lookup returns CDR1 SGHRS and CDR2 YFSETQ. Trimming took off 1 base at V and 5 bases at J, with 11 bases between the two ends. There are 14 residues in the CDR3.